This entry is about one TCR beta chain. Its antigen remains unknown. The read stops 3 residues short of the end of the CDR3; the missing end is completed from the germline J gene. The source of the sample is a study of T cells in women clearing cervical HPV infection. Study-wide points: Controls had more TRBV6-7 (0.16%) than cases (approximately 0.11%). CIN3+ cases had significantly higher TCR richness than controls; evenness did not differ. It is unknown whether associations predate infection; no effector/memory or HPV-specific sorting.

The length of the CDR3 is 15 residues. Germline loops: CDR1 SGHVS, CDR2 FQNEAQ. Prevalent HPV16 infections were excluded; only incident single HPV16 infections included. The method was immunoSEQ multiplex PCR; TCRdb's version includes in-frame clones alone and lacks a portion of them. The table lists over 30,000 clones, with about 1.7% in the top ten. The material sequenced was blood buffy coat. The sequence derives from a woman between 18 and 75 years old with a cervical HPV16 infection that either progressed to CIN3+ or cleared (not recorded which). The chain employs TRBV7-8 and TRBJ2-4; D is undetermined. Partial CDR3 DNA: TGTGCCAGCAGCTTAGGCCCAGGCCACCAAGAGACT. Translation: CASSLGPGHQET. The entire CDR3 reads CASSLGPGHQETQYF.